One sample yielded the 27 T cell receptor beta chains listed below, sequenced in a study of blood T cell repertoires in COVID-19. Only in-frame clones appear in the TCRdb table, and some are missing; sequencing was by immunoSEQ multiplex PCR. The data contain 130,000 or so clones, around nine tenths of them singletons. Sequencing was performed on peripheral blood. Receptor source: a man aged 45-65 years with acute or convalescent COVID-19.

V gene TRBV7-6 combines with J gene TRBJ2-7; 8 bases are shared with TRBD2. J gave up 4 bases and V 2 bases, and 7 bases lay outside the gene matches. Germline loops: CDR1 SGHVS, CDR2 FNYEAQ. This CDR3 region has 15 residues. CDR3 loop: CASSLFSGSWYEQYF. The CDR3 DNA reads as TGTGCCAGCAGCTTATTCAGCGGGAGTTGGTACGAGCAGTACTTC. Drawing the rest from reference TRBV7-6 and TRBJ2-7, the complete variable domain is GAGVSQSPRYKVTKRGQDVALRCDPISGHVSLYWYRQALGQGPEFLTYFNYEAQQDKSGLPNDRFSAERPEGSISTLTIQRTEQRDSAMYRCASSLFSGSWYEQYFGPGTRLTVT.

This chain uses TRBV6-6 with TRBJ1-2, with TRBD1 matching 7 bases. Germline CDR1 MNHNY, CDR2 SVGAGI (reference sequence). V lost 6 bases, J lost 3 bases, and 7 bases stayed unmatched. This CDR3 has 14 amino acids. CDR3 in amino acids: CASRASGTDYGYTF. DNA for the CDR3: TGTGCCAGCAGAGCTTCCGGGACAGACTATGGCTACACCTTC.

The V call is TRBV5-1, the J call TRBJ1-2; D is possibly TRBD1 (6 bases). CDR1 and CDR2 (germline): SGHRS, YFSETQ. The CDR3 spans 14 residues. Trimming cost V 4 bases and J 3 bases, with 13 bases left between them. Written as DNA, the CDR3 is TGCGCCAGCAGCCCGGGGGGCAATGACTATGGCTACACCTTC. Protein: CASSPGGNDYGYTF.

The CDR3 spells CASRRGSNQPQHF. The DNA for the CDR3 is TGTGCCAGCCGTCGAGGGAGCAATCAGCCCCAGCATTTT. V usage is TRBV6-5 and J usage is TRBJ1-5; D call uncertain. Germline CDR1 MNHEY, CDR2 SVGAGI. V was pared by 8 bases and J by 1 base, with 9 bases between. There are 13 residues in the CDR3.

This chain links TRBV2 with TRBJ2-3; 10 bases are a match to TRBD2. The CDR3 length is 14 residues. After removal of 6 bases from V and 6 bases from J, the junction contained 6 bases not matched to a gene. The germline V gene encodes CDR1 SNHLY and CDR2 FYNNEI. The CDR3 spells CASREREGGDTQYF. The CDR3 DNA is TGTGCCAGCAGAGAGCGGGAGGGCGGGGATACGCAGTATTTT.

The V gene is TRBV11-3, the J gene TRBJ1-1; no reliable D call. The CDR3 has 13 residues. With 3 bases removed from V and 1 base from J, the gap between germline ends came to 6 bases. Germline V lookup: CDR1 SGHNT, CDR2 YENEEA. For the CDR3, the DNA is TGTGCCAGCAGCTTTCTCAGGAACACTGAAGCTTTCTTT. Amino acid sequence: CASSFLRNTEAFF.

The V call is TRBV5-4, the J call TRBJ2-3; 9 bases map to TRBD2. The length of the CDR3 is 17 residues. CDR1 SGHNT and CDR2 YYREEE come from the germline V gene (reference sequence). The trim removed 0 bases at V and 5 bases at J, leaving 10 bases unmatched. CDR3 residues: CASSLGGASGIRDTQYF. CDR3 in DNA: TGTGCCAGCAGCTTGGGAGGGGCTAGCGGGATTCGAGATACGCAGTATTTT.

The chain recombines TRBV10-1 with TRBJ2-7; 7 nucleotides line up with TRBD1. Trimming removed 2 bases from V and 2 bases from J; junction bases left unmatched: 12. CDR1 and CDR2 (germline): WNHNN, SYGVQD (reference sequence). CDR3 length: 17 amino acids. The CDR3 protein is CASSETGARWGPYEQYF. The CDR3 nucleotides are TGCGCCAGCAGTGAGACAGGGGCTAGATGGGGACCCTACGAGCAGTACTTC.

The chain uses TRBV6-6 and TRBJ2-1, with 10 bases matching TRBD2. This CDR3 spans 15 amino acids. J lost 6 bases, V lost 3 bases, and 5 bases had no gene match. The germline V gene encodes CDR1 MNHNY and CDR2 SVGAGI (reference sequence). CDR3 bases: TGTGCCAGCAGTTATGATTCTAGCGGGAGCAATGAGCAGTTCTTC. Its protein is CASSYDSSGSNEQFF.

This chain uses TRBV29-1 with TRBJ1-1; 7 bases agree with TRBD1. V was clipped by 7 bases and J by 0 bases; unmatched bases: 5. Germline CDR1 SQVTM, CDR2 ANQGSEA. This CDR3 has 13 amino acids. The CDR3 here is CSARDRVNTEAFF. The CDR3 DNA sequence: TGCAGCGCCCGGGACAGAGTGAACACTGAAGCTTTCTTT.

The chain combines TRBV3-1 (or the pseudogene TRBV3-2) with TRBJ2-7; 8 nucleotides match TRBD2. Trimming at V came to 1 base and at J to 7 bases, leaving 6 bases not matched to a gene. Germline V gene sequence: CDR1 LGHDT, CDR2 YNNKEL (reference sequence). This CDR3 has 14 residues. Here the CDR3 DNA reads TGTGCCAGCAGCCAAGGGATAGCGGGATATGAGCAGTACTTC. This translates into CASSQGIAGYEQYF.

This chain connects TRBV6-5 to TRBJ2-7, with TRBD1 matching over 7 bases. Germline trimming cut 6 bases from V and 6 bases from J; bases unmatched to any gene: 14. The germline V gene has CDR1 MNHEY and CDR2 SVGAGI. This CDR3 has 15 amino acids. The CDR3 nucleotides read TGTGCCAGCAGCTCACCGGACAGGAGAACGGGCGAGCAGTACTTC. Protein product: CASSSPDRRTGEQYF.

This chain links TRBV5-1 with TRBJ2-2; 7 positions match TRBD2. This CDR3 region has 17 residues. CDR1 is SGHRS, CDR2 YFSETQ, per germline. Unmatched junction bases numbered 7, after V lost 0 bases and J lost 2 bases. The CDR3 coding sequence is TGCGCCAGCAGCTTGGAAAGCGGAGCGGGAAACACCGGGGAGCTGTTTTTT. Translating it yields CASSLESGAGNTGELFF.

The chain links TRBV5-1 to TRBJ2-1, with 15 bases identical to TRBD2. CDR1 is SGHRS and CDR2 is YFSETQ in the germline V gene. V was clipped by 4 bases and J by 5 bases; unmatched bases: 13. The CDR3 contains 19 residues. The CDR3 spells CASSPATGLAGGPNNEQFF. The CDR3 nucleotides are TGCGCCAGCAGCCCAGCTACGGGACTAGCGGGAGGCCCTAACAATGAGCAGTTCTTC.

The chain joins TRBV19 to TRBJ2-2; 11 nucleotides line up with TRBD2. The germline V gene has CDR1 LNHDA and CDR2 SQIVND (reference sequence). V lost 5 bases, J lost 7 bases, and 6 bases stayed unmatched. The CDR3 is 15 residues long. The CDR3 nucleotides are TGTGCCAGTAGTCCTAGCGGGAGGCCGGGCGGGGAGCTGTTTTTT. Amino acids: CASSPSGRPGGELFF.

This chain joins TRBV11-2 and TRBJ1-2; D ambiguous. Germline CDR1 and CDR2: SGHAT and FQNNGV. The CDR3 sequence is 14 residues long. V was shortened by 5 bases and J by 0 bases, with 10 bases between the two germline ends. In DNA form, the CDR3 reads TGTGCCAGCAGCGCGCAATTAGCTAACTATGGCTACACCTTC. Translated, it gives CASSAQLANYGYTF. The entire variable domain, with the rest obtained from reference TRBV11-2 and TRBJ1-2, is as follows: EAGVAQSPRYKIIEKRQSVAFWCNPISGHATLYWYQQILGQGPKLLIQFQNNGVVDDSQLPKDRFSAERLKGVDSTLKIQPAKLEDSAVYLCASSAQLANYGYTFGSGTRLTVV.

In this sample, this clone turned up once. This rearrangement joins TRBV18 to TRBJ2-2; a possible D gene is TRBD2 (6 bases). Germline-derived CDR1 and CDR2 are KGHSH and LQKENI. This CDR3 region has 16 residues. Trimming removed 0 bases at V and 6 bases at J, with 14 bases between. CDR3 nucleotides: TGTGCCAGCTCACCACCGGGAAGGGCGGGATCCGGGGAGCTGTTTTTT. Its protein product is CASSPPGRAGSGELFF.

The CDR3 protein is CASSPLGLDGGTQYF. CDR3 coding DNA: TGTGCCAGCTCACCCTTGGGACTAGATGGAGGGACCCAGTACTTC. V usage is TRBV18 and J usage is TRBJ2-5; TRBD2 aligns across 8 bases. V trimming: 3 bases; J trimming: 7 bases; junction bases outside the gene matches: 10. The germline V gene encodes CDR1 KGHSH and CDR2 LQKENI. The CDR3 is 15 amino acids.

The gene calls are TRBV12-3 or TRBV12-4 and TRBJ1-2, with D unresolved. There are 12 residues in the CDR3. Between the trimmed V and J ends, which lost 7 bases and 8 bases, there was a span of 14 bases. CDR3 nucleotides: TGTGCCAGCACCCCAAGGACGGGAGGCTACACCTTC. Its translation is CASTPRTGGYTF.

The rearrangement links TRBV27 to TRBJ2-7, with a tentative D call TRBD1 (5 bases). Germline loops: CDR1 MNHEY, CDR2 SMNVEV (reference sequence). V lost 5 bases, J lost 2 bases, and 13 bases lay in between. The CDR3 is 14 residues long. The chain's CDR3 is CASSPVTGTYEQYF. Written as DNA, the CDR3 is TGTGCCAGCAGTCCGGTTACAGGCACCTACGAGCAGTACTTC.

This rearrangement joins TRBV6-2 or TRBV6-3 to TRBJ2-4; D is unresolved. V lost 5 bases and J lost 1, with 6 bases in between. The length of the CDR3 is 13 residues. Germline CDR1 MNHEY, CDR2 SVGEGT. The DNA of the CDR3 is TGTGCCAGCAGTGACACGGCCAAAAACATTCAGTACTTC. Amino acids: CASSDTAKNIQYF.

The rearrangement links TRBV5-1 to TRBJ1-1; a possible D gene is TRBD1 (6 bases). CDR3 length: 14 amino acids. From germline, CDR1 is SGHRS and CDR2 YFSETQ. The germline V and J ends were trimmed by 7 bases and 8 bases, with 21 bases remaining between them. CDR3 protein: CASSLRQVPREAFF. The DNA of the CDR3 is TGCGCCAGCTCGCTGCGACAGGTCCCCCGAGAAGCTTTCTTT.

The chain carries TRBV19 and TRBJ2-5; D might be TRBD1 (6 bases). Germline-derived CDR1 and CDR2 are LNHDA and SQIVND (reference sequence). V dropped 0 bases and J dropped 6 bases, with 8 bases sitting between them. The CDR3 sequence is 13 residues long. Written as DNA, the CDR3 is TGTGCCAGTAGTATAGACAGGGGCCAGACCCAGTACTTC. Translating it yields CASSIDRGQTQYF.

This clone showed up just once. The chain recombines TRBV7-2 with TRBJ1-5; 11 nucleotides agree with TRBD1. J lost 2 bases, V lost 1 base, and 1 base had no gene match. Germline V gene lookup returns CDR1 SGHTA and CDR2 FQGNSA. The CDR3 extends over 16 amino acids. The CDR3 is CASSLGTGGGNQPQHF. DNA of the CDR3: TGTGCCAGCAGCTTAGGGACAGGGGGCGGCAATCAGCCCCAGCATTTT. The whole variable domain, remainder taken from reference TRBV7-2 and TRBJ1-5, is GAGVSQSPSNKVTEKGKDVELRCDPISGHTALYWYRQSLGQGLEFLIYFQGNSAPDKSGLPSDRFSAERTGGSVSTLTIQRTQQEDSAVYLCASSLGTGGGNQPQHFGDGTRLSIL.

The chain links TRBV2 to TRBJ2-7, with a weak D call TRBD1 (5 bases). Per germline, CDR1 SNHLY and CDR2 FYNNEI. The V and J ends lost 7 bases and 0 bases respectively, with 16 bases between them. The CDR3 has 15 amino acids. The CDR3, as DNA: TGTGCCAGCAAGATCGACAGACTCGGCTCCTACGAGCAGTACTTC. This gives the protein CASKIDRLGSYEQYF. Combining the CDR3 with reference TRBV2 and TRBJ2-7 gives the whole variable domain EPEVTQTPSHQVTQMGQEVILRCVPISNHLYFYWYRQILGQKVEFLVSFYNNEISEKSEIFDDQFSVERPDGSNFTLKIRSTKLEDSAMYFCASKIDRLGSYEQYFGPGTRLTVT.

Worth noting for this clone: One junction end does not reproduce the germline sequence, and a read error may be involved. CDR3 sequence (DNA): TGTGCCAGCAGGAGACAGGGGCCGCTCCATTTT. The encoded protein is CASRRQGPLHF. The chain uses TRBV3-1 (or the pseudogene TRBV3-2) and TRBJ1-1; 8 nucleotides align to TRBD1. This CDR3 is built from 11 residues. Germline-derived CDR1 and CDR2 are LGHDT and YNNKEL (reference sequence).

The rearrangement joins TRBV18 to TRBJ2-1; D unresolved. CDR1 is KGHSH and CDR2 is LQKENI in the germline V gene. V was trimmed by 0 bases and J by 9 bases, leaving 9 bases between them. This CDR3 comprises 13 residues. CDR3 region: CASSPPLASEQFF. The CDR3 nucleotides are TGTGCCAGCTCACCACCCCTCGCGAGTGAGCAGTTCTTC.